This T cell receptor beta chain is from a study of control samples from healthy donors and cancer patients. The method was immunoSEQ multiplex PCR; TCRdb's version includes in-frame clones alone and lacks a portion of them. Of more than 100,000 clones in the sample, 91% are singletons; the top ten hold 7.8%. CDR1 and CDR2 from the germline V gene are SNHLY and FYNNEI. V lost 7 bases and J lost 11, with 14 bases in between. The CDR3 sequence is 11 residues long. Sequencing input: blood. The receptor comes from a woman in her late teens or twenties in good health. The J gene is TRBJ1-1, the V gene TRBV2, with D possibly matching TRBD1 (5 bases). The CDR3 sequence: CASTQGGAAFF. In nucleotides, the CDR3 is TGTGCCAGCACCCAGGGTGGGGCGGCTTTCTTT.